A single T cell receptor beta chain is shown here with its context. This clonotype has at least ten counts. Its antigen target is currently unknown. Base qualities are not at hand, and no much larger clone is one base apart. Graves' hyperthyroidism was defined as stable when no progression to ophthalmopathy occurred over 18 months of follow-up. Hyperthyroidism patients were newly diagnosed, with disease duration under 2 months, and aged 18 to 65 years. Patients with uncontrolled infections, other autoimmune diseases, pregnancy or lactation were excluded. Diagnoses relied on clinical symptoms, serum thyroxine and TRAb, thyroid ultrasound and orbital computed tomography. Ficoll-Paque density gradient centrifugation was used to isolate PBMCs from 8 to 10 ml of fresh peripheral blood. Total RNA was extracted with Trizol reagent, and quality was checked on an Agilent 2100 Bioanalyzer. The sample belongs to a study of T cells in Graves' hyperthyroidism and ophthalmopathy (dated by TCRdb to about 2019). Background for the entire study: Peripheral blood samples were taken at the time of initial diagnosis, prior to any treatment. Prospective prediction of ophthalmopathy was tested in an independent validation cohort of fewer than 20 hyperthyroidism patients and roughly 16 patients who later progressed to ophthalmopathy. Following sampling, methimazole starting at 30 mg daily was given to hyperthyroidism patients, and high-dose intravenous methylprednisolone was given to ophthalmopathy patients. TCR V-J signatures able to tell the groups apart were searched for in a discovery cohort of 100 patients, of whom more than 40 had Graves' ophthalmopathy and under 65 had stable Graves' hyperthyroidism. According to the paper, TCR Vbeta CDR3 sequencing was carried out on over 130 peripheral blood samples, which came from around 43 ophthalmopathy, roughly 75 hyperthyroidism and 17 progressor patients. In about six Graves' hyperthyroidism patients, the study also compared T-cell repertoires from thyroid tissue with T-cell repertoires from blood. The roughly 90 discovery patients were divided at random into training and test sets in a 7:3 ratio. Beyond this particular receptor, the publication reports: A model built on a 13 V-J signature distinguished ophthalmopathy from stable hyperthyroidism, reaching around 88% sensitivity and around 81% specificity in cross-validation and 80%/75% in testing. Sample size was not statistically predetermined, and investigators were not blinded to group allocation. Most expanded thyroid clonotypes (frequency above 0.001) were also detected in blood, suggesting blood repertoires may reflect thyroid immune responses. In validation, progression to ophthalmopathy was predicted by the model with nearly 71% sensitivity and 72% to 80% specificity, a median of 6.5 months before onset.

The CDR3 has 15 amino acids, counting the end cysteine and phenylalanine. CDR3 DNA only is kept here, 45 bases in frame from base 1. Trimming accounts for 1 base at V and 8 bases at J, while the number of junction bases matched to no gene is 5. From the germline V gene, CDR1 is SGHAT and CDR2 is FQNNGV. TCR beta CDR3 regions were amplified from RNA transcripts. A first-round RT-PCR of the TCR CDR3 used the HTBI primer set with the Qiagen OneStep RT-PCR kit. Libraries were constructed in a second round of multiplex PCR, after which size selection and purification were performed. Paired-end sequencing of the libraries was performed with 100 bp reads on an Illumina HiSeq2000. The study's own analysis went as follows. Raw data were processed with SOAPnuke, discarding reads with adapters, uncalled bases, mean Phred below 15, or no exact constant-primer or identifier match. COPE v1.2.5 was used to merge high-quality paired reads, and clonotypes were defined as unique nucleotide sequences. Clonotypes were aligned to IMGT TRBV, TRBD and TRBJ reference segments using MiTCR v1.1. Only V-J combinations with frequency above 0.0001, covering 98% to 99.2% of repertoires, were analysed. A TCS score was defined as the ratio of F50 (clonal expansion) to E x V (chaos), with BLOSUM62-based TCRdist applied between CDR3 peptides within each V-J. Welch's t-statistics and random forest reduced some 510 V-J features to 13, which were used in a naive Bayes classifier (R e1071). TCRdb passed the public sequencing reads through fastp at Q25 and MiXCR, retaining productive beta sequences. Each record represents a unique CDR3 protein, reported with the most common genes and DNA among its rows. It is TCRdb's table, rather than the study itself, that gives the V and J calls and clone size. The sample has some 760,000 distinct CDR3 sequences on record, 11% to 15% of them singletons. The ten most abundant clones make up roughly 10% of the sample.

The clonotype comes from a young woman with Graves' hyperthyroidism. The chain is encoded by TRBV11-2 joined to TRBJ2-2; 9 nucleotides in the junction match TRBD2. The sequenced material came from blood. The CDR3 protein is CASSLVASGIGELFF. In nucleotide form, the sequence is TGTGCCAGCAGCTTAGTTGCTAGCGGGATAGGGGAGCTGTTTTTT.